Listed here are 8 T cell receptor beta chains from one sample, sequenced in a study of response to subunit inactivated influenza vaccine. MiXCR, run by TCRdb on the RT-PCR reads, gives a single entry per CDR3 protein. This sample has around 750,000 distinct CDR3 sequences, with around 20% found just once. Sequenced here: PBMCs from blood, sampled 4 to 6 days after vaccination. These receptors all come from a man in his fifties who received an inactivated influenza vaccine.

This clonotype was picked up a small number of times. The genes are TRBV12-3 or TRBV12-4 and TRBJ2-7; D is perhaps TRBD1 (5 bases). V dropped 6 bases and J dropped 5 bases, with 23 bases sitting between them. The CDR3 has 16 amino acids. The CDR3 nucleotides read TGTGCCAGCAGCCGGCTTGACAGTCTAAGGGGTGACGAGCAGTACTTC. It translates to CASSRLDSLRGDEQYF.

This clonotype was counted a single time. This rearrangement joins TRBV6-5 to TRBJ1-2; a possible D gene is TRBD1 (6 bases). Germline V lookup: CDR1 MNHEY, CDR2 SVGAGI. V lost 4 bases to trimming and J lost 0 bases, with 15 bases between them. The CDR3 covers 16 residues. Here the CDR3 reads CASSSLQGLANYGYTF. CDR3 coding DNA: TGTGCCAGCAGTTCCCTACAGGGCTTAGCTAACTATGGCTACACCTTC.

The chain has TRBV20-1 and TRBJ2-5; D remains ambiguous. CDR1 is DFQATT, CDR2 SNEGSKA, per germline (reference sequence). The CDR3 consists of 12 residues. Trimming shortened V by 7 bases and J by 2 bases, and 11 bases separated the two germline ends. The chain's CDR3 is CSGTNEQETQYF. In nucleotides, the CDR3 is TGCAGTGGAACCAACGAGCAAGAGACCCAGTACTTC.

This clonotype was seen more than once but under ten times. The CDR3 DNA reads as TGTGCCAGCAGTTACTCGAGGTCTAACTATGGCTACACCTTC. Translating gives CASSYSRSNYGYTF. The chain couples TRBV6-5 to TRBJ1-2; D gene ambiguous. Trimming cost V 0 bases and J 0 bases, with 5 bases left between them. Germline CDR1 reads MNHEY; CDR2 reads SVGAGI. The CDR3 runs 14 residues.

This clonotype appeared many times. The genes are TRBV4-2 and TRBJ2-5, with 7 bases identical to TRBD2. There are 14 residues in the CDR3. Germline values: CDR1 LGHNA, CDR2 YNFKEQ. Trimming removed 3 bases from V and 2 bases from J; junction bases left unmatched: 3. The CDR3 DNA reads as TGTGCCAGCAGCCATCCGGGGGGTCAAGAGACCCAGTACTTC. It codes for CASSHPGGQETQYF.

This clonotype was counted between two and nine times. The J gene is TRBJ1-1, the V gene TRBV12-3 or TRBV12-4; D is perhaps TRBD1 (5 bases). V lost 7 bases and J lost 1, with 13 bases in between. CDR3 length: 14 residues. CDR3 residues: CASTTGTWNTEAFF. The CDR3 nucleotides read TGTGCCAGCACCACCGGGACGTGGAACACTGAAGCTTTCTTT.

The chain is built from TRBV7-2 and TRBJ2-5; 7 bases align to TRBD2. The CDR3 loop spans 14 amino acids. J lost 7 bases, V lost 10 bases, and 15 bases had no gene match. From germline, CDR1 is SGHTA and CDR2 FQGNSA. The CDR3 sequence is CATKIGGDSRTQYF. In nucleotides, the CDR3 is TGTGCCACCAAAATTGGGGGGGACTCGCGGACCCAGTACTTC.

This rearrangement joins TRBV4-1 to TRBJ1-2; D remains unclear. This CDR3 spans 13 amino acids. Germline CDR1 MGHRA, CDR2 YSYEKL. V lost 1 base and J 4 bases, leaving 7 bases between the germline ends. CDR3 sequence reads: CASSQGHSYGYTF. The CDR3 nucleotides are TGCGCCAGCAGCCAAGGACACTCCTATGGCTACACCTTC.